This T cell receptor (beta chain) was sequenced in a study of blood T cell repertoires in COVID-19. Authors' analysis steps: The assay estimated nucleated cells by amplifying reference gene primers. Clones were read by immunoSEQ multiplex PCR, and TCRdb kept only the in-frame ones, dropping some. V, J and clone size are taken as reported in that table, and D and trimming were inferred from the DNA itself. The sample holds 200,000 to 250,000 clones, roughly nine tenths seen once. Germline values: CDR1 MDHEN, CDR2 SYDVKM. Trimming cost V 6 bases and J 7 bases, with 16 bases left between them. The CDR3 length is 15 residues.

Sequenced: peripheral blood. The source of this sequence is a man aged 18-30 years with active or convalescent COVID-19. The chain employs TRBV28 and TRBJ1-6; D possibly corresponds to TRBD1 (6 bases). Here the CDR3 reads CASSEATGANSPLHF. The CDR3 nucleotides read TGTGCCAGCAGCGAAGCGACAGGTGCGAATTCACCCCTCCACTTT. Full variable domain (outside the CDR3, taken from reference TRBV28 and TRBJ1-6): DVKVTQSSRYLVKRTGEKVFLECVQDMDHENMFWYRQDPGLGLRLIYFSYDVKMKEKGDIPEGYSVSREKKERFSLILESASTNQTSMYLCASSEATGANSPLHFGNGTRLTVT.